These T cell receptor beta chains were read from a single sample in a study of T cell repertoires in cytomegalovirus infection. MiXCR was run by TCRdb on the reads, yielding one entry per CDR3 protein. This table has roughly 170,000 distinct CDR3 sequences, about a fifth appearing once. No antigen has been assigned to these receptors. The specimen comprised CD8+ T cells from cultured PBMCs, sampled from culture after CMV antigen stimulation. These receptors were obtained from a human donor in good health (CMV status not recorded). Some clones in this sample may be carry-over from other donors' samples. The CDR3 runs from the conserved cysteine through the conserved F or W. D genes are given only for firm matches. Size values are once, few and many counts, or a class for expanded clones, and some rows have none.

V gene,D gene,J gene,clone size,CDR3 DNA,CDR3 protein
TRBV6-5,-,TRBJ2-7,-,TGTGCCAGCAGTTACTCCTCTTTCTACGAGCAGTACTTC,CASSYSSFYEQYF
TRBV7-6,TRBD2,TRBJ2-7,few,TGTGCCAGCAGCTTACGAAGCGGGGGAAGTAGGGCCTACGAGCAGTACTTC,CASSLRSGGSRAYEQYF
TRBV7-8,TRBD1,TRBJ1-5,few,TGTGCCAGCAGCCCCCCCGGGACAGTCAATCAGCCCCAGCATTTT,CASSPPGTVNQPQHF
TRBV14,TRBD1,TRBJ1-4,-,TGTGCCAGCAGCCAAGGGATGGGGACAGGGGGCGGTGCAACTAATGAAAAACTGTTTTTT,CASSQGMGTGGGATNEKLFF
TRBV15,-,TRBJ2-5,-,TGTGCCACCAGACTAAAAGAGACCCAGTACTTC,CATRLKETQYF
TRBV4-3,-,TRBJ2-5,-,TGCGCCAGCAGCCCCCGAAGGCAAGGAGCCCAGTACTTC,CASSPRRQGAQYF
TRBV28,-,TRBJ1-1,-,TGTGCCAGCAGTCAGATCCAAGAGAACACTGAAGCTTTCTTT,CASSQIQENTEAFF
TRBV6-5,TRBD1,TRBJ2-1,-,TGTGCCAGCAGTACACCGGGACAGGTGAACAATGAGCAGTTCTTC,CASSTPGQVNNEQFF
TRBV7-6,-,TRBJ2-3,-,TGTGCCAGCAGTTTGGAGTGGACAGATACGCAGTATTTT,CASSLEWTDTQYF
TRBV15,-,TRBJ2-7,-,TGTGCCACCAGCGCTCAGGCGTGGGACGAGCAGTACTTC,CATSAQAWDEQYF
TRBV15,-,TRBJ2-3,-,TGTGCCACCAGCAGAGCCGGGACACAAAACACAGATACGCAGTATTTT,CATSRAGTQNTDTQYF